Below, 5 T cell receptor beta chains from the same sample are listed, as sequenced in a study of radiotherapy plus CTLA-4 blockade in lung cancer. Measured with immunoSEQ multiplex PCR; TCRdb has only the in-frame clones, and not every one. Among around 45,000 clones listed, 73% were seen once. Material: peripheral blood, obtained from a patient treated with radiotherapy plus ipilimumab. These receptors were collected from a human donor with non-small cell lung cancer who had a complete response to radiotherapy plus ipilimumab.

The chain has TRBV5-1 and TRBJ1-2, with D hard to call. Germline CDR1 is SGHRS and CDR2 is YFSETQ. CDR3 length: 16 amino acids. Trimming took 4 bases from V and 4 from J, leaving 20 bases between them. CDR3 sequence reads: CASSTAYGDRTYGYTF. For the CDR3, the DNA is TGCGCCAGCAGCACTGCATACGGGGATCGGACCTATGGCTACACCTTC.

V is TRBV5-4 and J is TRBJ1-1, with 7 bases identical to TRBD1. Trimming at V came to 1 base and at J to 5 bases, leaving 5 bases not matched to a gene. The CDR3 is made up of 14 amino acids. CDR1 is SGHNT and CDR2 is YYREEE in the germline V gene (reference sequence). The chain's CDR3 is CASSLTGARTEAFF. As DNA, the CDR3 is TGTGCCAGCAGCTTGACAGGGGCGCGGACTGAAGCTTTCTTT.

The chain employs TRBV6-6 and TRBJ2-7; maybe TRBD1 (6 bases). There are 12 residues in the CDR3. Germline CDR1 is MNHNY and CDR2 is SVGAGI (reference sequence). V lost 10 bases, J lost 3 bases, and 13 bases lay in between. CDR3 sequence: CATQGINYEQYF. CDR3 nucleotides: TGTGCCACCCAGGGGATAAACTACGAGCAGTACTTC.

CDR3 in amino acids: CSVEQGSSYEQYF. The DNA for the CDR3 is TGCAGCGTTGAACAGGGGAGCTCCTACGAGCAGTACTTC. This chain links TRBV29-1 with TRBJ2-7, with D perhaps TRBD1 (6 bases). V dropped 2 bases and J dropped 0 bases, with 8 bases sitting between them. Germline assignment: CDR1 SQVTM and CDR2 ANQGSEA. The CDR3 is made up of 13 amino acids.

This clone showed up just a few times. This sequence joins TRBV19 and TRBJ1-1; D gene uncertain. Per germline, CDR1 LNHDA and CDR2 SQIVND (reference sequence). V lost 5 bases to trimming and J lost 6 bases, with 16 bases between them. The CDR3 covers 14 residues. CDR3 sequence reads: CASSLEGPLPEAFF. Written as DNA, the CDR3 is TGTGCCAGTAGTTTGGAGGGTCCCCTCCCTGAAGCTTTCTTT.